The clone carrying this TCR beta chain was recorded at least ten times. Its specificity is not known. One end of the junction does not line up with germline, which may come from a read error. Other DNA sequences in the same sample also yield this CDR3. The data derive from a study of metastatic and nonmetastatic thyroid tumors. Study-level points and caveats: The reported finding was significantly higher TCR beta diversity in malignant thyroid tumors relative to benign nodules, in blood and tumor.

TCRdb re-called the PCR reads through MiXCR. The sample has 50,000 to 70,000 clones, more than 3.5% seen once. Every patient underwent thyroid surgery untreated. Per germline, CDR1 DFQATT and CDR2 SNEGSKA (reference sequence). This CDR3 comprises 14 residues. Sequencing was done on a sample of blood. The J gene is TRBJ2-5, the V gene TRBV20-1; 8 bases match TRBD2. This clonotype was obtained from a female donor with papillary thyroid cancer or a benign thyroid nodule (not recorded which). Some clones in this sample may be carry-over from other donors' samples. The CDR3 sequence is CSARPGLEVEAQYF. The CDR3 DNA sequence: TGCAGTGCTAGACCGGGACTAGAGGTAGAGGCCCAGTACTTC.